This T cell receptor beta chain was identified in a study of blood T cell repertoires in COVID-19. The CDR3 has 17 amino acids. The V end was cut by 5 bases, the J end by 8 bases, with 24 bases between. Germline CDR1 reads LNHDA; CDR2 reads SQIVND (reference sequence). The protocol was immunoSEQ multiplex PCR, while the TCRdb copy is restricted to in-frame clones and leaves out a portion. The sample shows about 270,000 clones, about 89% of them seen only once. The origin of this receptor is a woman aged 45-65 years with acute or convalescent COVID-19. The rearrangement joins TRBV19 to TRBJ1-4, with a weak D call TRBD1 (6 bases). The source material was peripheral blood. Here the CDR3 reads CASSPRTAKFYSEKLFF. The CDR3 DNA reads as TGTGCCAGTAGTCCGCGGACAGCGAAGTTTTATTCGGAAAAACTGTTTTTT.